This TCR beta chain was recorded in a study of OX40 agonist ivuxolimab in advanced cancers. About the research overall: Aged about 20 to 80 with a mean of approximately 60 years, they were less than 90% male.

Details on this clone: Its antigen remains unidentified.

Using immunoSEQ multiplex PCR, the repertoire was profiled, and TCRdb retains in-frame clones only, with some absent. The sample lists about 55,000 clones; roughly 90% were seen once. Study results and caveats: Expanded clones tended on average to be more numerous among CD8+ T cells than CD4+. In the expanded peripheral T cells, antigen specificity was never determined.

Trimming cost V 3 bases and J 4 bases; bases outside gene matches: 2. This CDR3 region has 13 residues. Looked up from germline, CDR1 is LNHDA and CDR2 is SQIVND (reference sequence). The starting material was CD4+ or CD8+ T cells sorted from blood, obtained in a trial of the OX40 agonist ivuxolimab. The chain carries TRBV19 and TRBJ1-2; 7 bases agree with TRBD1. This clonotype was sampled from an adult with an advanced solid tumor such as melanoma, head and neck, liver or kidney cancer. The CDR3 region has the DNA TGTGCCAGTAGTATTGGACAGGCCTATGGCTACACCTTC. Translated: CASSIGQAYGYTF.